This T cell receptor (beta chain) is from a study of blood T cell repertoires in COVID-19. Original processing methods: Reference gene primer amplification gave estimated nucleated cell counts. Clones were read by immunoSEQ multiplex PCR, and TCRdb kept only the in-frame ones, dropping some. D and trimming come from the DNA, and the V and J calls and clone size come from that table. Of about 95,000 clones listed, about 89% are singletons. Germline loops: CDR1 KGHSH, CDR2 LQKENI. V was cut by 0 bases and J by 6 bases, with 6 bases left in between. The CDR3 is 12 residues long. This chain connects TRBV18 to TRBJ2-7, with no clear D. The TCR comes from a woman between 50 and 59 years old in a cohort sampled during active COVID-19. The sequenced sample consisted of peripheral blood. DNA of the CDR3: TGTGCCAGCTCACCACCGACTTCCGAGCAGTACTTC. This encodes CASSPPTSEQYF. The variable domain in full, with the rest retrieved from reference TRBV18 and TRBJ2-7, is NAGVMQNPRHLVRRRGQEARLRCSPMKGHSHVYWYRQLPEEGLKFMVYLQKENIIDESGMPKERFSAEFPKEGPSILRIQQVVRGDSAAYFCASSPPTSEQYFGPGTRLTVT.